These 21 T cell receptor beta chains share one sample of origin, sequenced in a study of cytomegalovirus exposure and HLA in healthy donors. Libraries were prepared by immunoSEQ multiplex PCR; TCRdb keeps only in-frame clonotypes and omits some of them. The sample holds some 88,000 clones, roughly 96% seen once. Input material: PBMCs. These receptors came from a man between 18 and 35 years old in good health and CMV-seronegative.

V usage is TRBV6-4 and J usage is TRBJ2-7; 11 nucleotides match TRBD2. This CDR3 comprises 15 residues. CDR1 and CDR2 (germline): MRHNA, SNTAGT. Germline trimming cut 4 bases from V and 3 bases from J; bases unmatched to any gene: 5. This CDR3 reads CASSGPGLADYEQYV. The DNA for the CDR3 is TGTGCCAGCAGTGGGCCGGGACTAGCGGACTACGAGCAGTACGTC.

This clone came up once. The chain carries TRBV6-5 and TRBJ2-7; weak D call: TRBD1 (5 bases). The CDR3 contains 13 residues. Germline V gene lookup returns CDR1 MNHEY and CDR2 SVGAGI. Between the trimmed V and J ends, which lost 4 bases and 1 base, there was a span of 8 bases. The CDR3 DNA reads as TGTGCCAGCAGTTCGTACAGGTCCTACGAGCAGTACGTC. Amino acids: CASSSYRSYEQYV.

V usage is TRBV5-8 and J usage is TRBJ1-1; D possibly corresponds to TRBD1 (5 bases). The CDR3 has 14 amino acids. V dropped 0 bases and J dropped 3 bases, with 9 bases sitting between them. Germline V lookup: CDR1 SGHTS, CDR2 YDEGEE. This CDR3 reads CASSLVAGYTEAFF. The DNA for the CDR3 is TGTGCCAGCAGCTTGGTTGCAGGGTACACTGAAGCTTTCTTT. The whole variable domain, filled in from reference TRBV5-8 and TRBJ1-1, reads EAGVTQSPTHLIKTRGQQATLRCSPISGHTSVYWYQQALGLGLQFLLWYDEGEERNRGNFPPRFSGRQFPNYSSELNVNALELEDSALYLCASSLVAGYTEAFFGQGTRLTVV.

The chain uses TRBV9 and TRBJ2-3; tentative D call: TRBD2 (6 bases). Germline V gene data show CDR1 as SGDLS and CDR2 as YYNGEE. Trimming left V 8 bases short and J 2 bases short, with 18 bases between. The CDR3 length is 15 residues. As DNA, the CDR3 is TGTGCCAGTACCCAGGGACTCTCCCTCACAGATACGCAGTATTTT. Protein sequence: CASTQGLSLTDTQYF.

This chain joins TRBV30 and TRBJ2-1, with D possibly being TRBD2 (7 bases). The CDR3 is 15 amino acids. V was clipped by 1 base and J by 12 bases, with 22 bases between them. From germline, CDR1 is GTSNPN and CDR2 SVGIG (reference sequence). The CDR3 sequence: CAWSAQRGGIVRQFF. Written as DNA, the CDR3 is TGTGCCTGGAGTGCGCAAAGGGGGGGGATCGTTCGGCAGTTCTTC.

The chain employs TRBV6-5 and TRBJ1-3; D is ambiguous. From germline, CDR1 is MNHEY and CDR2 SVGAGI. The CDR3 is made up of 15 amino acids. V lost 6 bases, J lost 4 bases, and 16 bases lay in between. CDR3 residues: CASRGSGVAGNTIYF. The CDR3 DNA is TGTGCCAGCAGGGGGAGTGGGGTCGCCGGAAACACCATATATTTT.

The DNA of the CDR3 is TGTGCCAGCGTAGGCGGGCGCACAGATACGCAGTATTTT. Translated, it gives CASVGGRTDTQYF. The chain carries TRBV27 and TRBJ2-3, with D possibly TRBD2 on 5 matching bases. Germline-derived CDR1 and CDR2 are MNHEY and SMNVEV (reference sequence). Trimming took 8 bases from V and 1 from J, leaving 10 bases between them. This CDR3 contains 13 residues.

This clone was detected once. This chain joins TRBV4-1 and TRBJ1-2, with 8 bases identical to TRBD1. The germline CDR1 and CDR2 sequences are MGHRA and YSYEKL. This CDR3 has 16 residues. After removal of 0 bases from V and 3 bases from J, the junction contained 6 bases not matched to a gene. The CDR3 loop reads CASSQERSRGHYGYTF. The CDR3 DNA is TGCGCCAGCAGCCAAGAGAGGTCCAGGGGGCACTATGGCTACACCTTC.

This chain joins TRBV2 and TRBJ2-1, with D maybe TRBD2 (6 bases). The V gene's germline CDR1 is SNHLY and CDR2 FYNNEI. Trimming pared 8 bases from V and 8 bases from J, leaving 22 bases between. The CDR3 sequence is 15 residues long. The CDR3 DNA follows: TGTGCCAGCCGGTCGGGGACTGGAATATATCATGAGCAGTTCTTC. Translating gives CASRSGTGIYHEQFF.

The rearrangement uses TRBV2 and TRBJ1-2, with 8 bases matching TRBD1. Germline V gene sequence: CDR1 SNHLY, CDR2 FYNNEI. The CDR3 is 14 residues long. Trimming removed 4 bases from V and 6 bases from J; junction bases left unmatched: 7. CDR3 in amino acids: CASSVNRGNDGYTF. CDR3 sequence (DNA): TGTGCCAGCAGTGTAAACAGGGGGAATGATGGCTACACCTTC. Together with reference TRBV2 and TRBJ1-2, the CDR3 gives the full variable domain: EPEVTQTPSHQVTQMGQEVILRCVPISNHLYFYWYRQILGQKVEFLVSFYNNEISEKSEIFDDQFSVERPDGSNFTLKIRSTKLEDSAMYFCASSVNRGNDGYTFGSGTRLTVV.

In its sample, this clone was seen once. The chain is built from TRBV5-8 and TRBJ1-2; no firm D call. V dropped 0 bases and J dropped 5 bases, with 14 bases sitting between them. This CDR3 has 15 residues. Germline assignment: CDR1 SGHTS and CDR2 YDEGEE. CDR3 sequence: CASSLVWAAGYGYTF. The CDR3 nucleotides read TGTGCCAGCAGCTTGGTCTGGGCGGCGGGATATGGCTACACCTTC.

The chain has TRBV5-6 and TRBJ2-5; perhaps TRBD1 as D (6 bases). The CDR3 consists of 17 residues. V was trimmed by 0 bases and J by 2 bases, leaving 17 bases between them. Germline CDR1 is SGHDT and CDR2 is YYEEEE. The CDR3 loop is CASSLGGRASSQETQYF. The CDR3 nucleotides read TGTGCCAGCAGCTTGGGGGGGCGGGCCTCCAGTCAAGAGACCCAGTACTTC.

The CDR3 loop reads CASSPGTATYEQYF. The CDR3 nucleotides are TGTGCCAGCAGCCCCGGGACAGCGACCTACGAGCAGTACTTC. The chain uses TRBV27 and TRBJ2-7; TRBD1 agrees at 7 bases. The germline V gene has CDR1 MNHEY and CDR2 SMNVEV (reference sequence). The CDR3 has 14 residues. V lost 6 bases, J lost 2 bases, and 7 bases stayed unmatched.

The chain is built from TRBV28 and TRBJ1-1, with D possibly being TRBD1 (5 bases). CDR3 length equals 14 residues. The V gene lost 4 bases and the J gene lost 5 bases, with 14 bases spanning the gap. Looked up from germline, CDR1 is MDHEN and CDR2 is SYDVKM. The CDR3 is CASSSPGRRTEAFF. The CDR3 nucleotides are TGTGCCAGCAGTTCTCCAGGGAGGAGGACTGAAGCTTTCTTT. Full variable domain (rest looked up from reference TRBV28 and TRBJ1-1): DVKVTQSSRYLVKRTGEKVFLECVQDMDHENMFWYRQDPGLGLRLIYFSYDVKMKEKGDIPEGYSVSREKKERFSLILESASTNQTSMYLCASSSPGRRTEAFFGQGTRLTVV.

V usage is TRBV7-2 and J usage is TRBJ1-4; D possibly corresponds to TRBD1 (6 bases). The CDR3 loop spans 15 amino acids. Trimming pared 0 bases from V and 5 bases from J, leaving 10 bases between. Germline CDR1 is SGHTA and CDR2 is FQGNSA. The CDR3 loop reads CASSLAGRGNEKLFF. CDR3 sequence (DNA): TGTGCCAGCAGCTTAGCTGGTAGGGGGAATGAAAAACTGTTTTTT.

The chain recombines TRBV5-4 with TRBJ2-2; D gene unclear. The CDR3 sequence is 15 residues long. Germline loops: CDR1 SGHNT, CDR2 YYREEE (reference sequence). The V gene lost 1 base and the J gene lost 1 base, with 8 bases spanning the gap. CDR3 nucleotides: TGTGCCAGCAGCTTGACAGCTAAGAACACCGGGGAGCTGTTTTTT. Translation: CASSLTAKNTGELFF.

The V call is TRBV29-1, the J call TRBJ2-6; TRBD1 aligns across 7 bases. Germline trimming cut 3 bases from V and 0 bases from J; bases unmatched to any gene: 8. The CDR3 is made up of 17 amino acids. CDR1 and CDR2 from the germline V gene are SQVTM and ANQGSEA. The CDR3 DNA follows: TGCAGCGTTGAGAATAGACAGGGCCTCTCTGGGGCCAACGTCCTGACTTTC. Encoded protein: CSVENRQGLSGANVLTF.

The rearrangement joins TRBV6-4 to TRBJ2-3; TRBD2 matches 10 bases. The germline CDR1 and CDR2 sequences are MRHNA and SNTAGT. The CDR3 extends over 14 amino acids. V dropped 6 bases and J dropped 2; count of bases not matched to a gene: 2. DNA of the CDR3: TGTGCCAGCAGCGGGACTAGCGACACAGATACGCAGTATTTT. Translated: CASSGTSDTDTQYF.

The chain couples TRBV12-5 to TRBJ2-5; 8 nucleotides line up with TRBD1. The CDR3 extends over 14 amino acids. The J segment lost 1 base and the V segment lost 5 bases, leaving 3 bases of the junction unmatched. Germline V gene sequence: CDR1 LGHNT, CDR2 FRNRAP. This CDR3 is CASGPGTGQETQYF. CDR3 in DNA: TGTGCTAGTGGTCCCGGGACAGGCCAAGAGACCCAGTACTTC.

The chain has TRBV9 and TRBJ1-4; D uncertain. The germline V gene has CDR1 SGDLS and CDR2 YYNGEE. The CDR3 length is 16 residues. V was pared by 0 bases and J by 4 bases, with 13 bases between. CDR3 sequence reads: CASSVETQGGNEKLFF. The DNA of the CDR3 is TGTGCCAGCAGCGTAGAGACCCAAGGCGGTAATGAAAAACTGTTTTTT.

This chain joins TRBV4-1 and TRBJ2-7, with 10 bases fitting TRBD2. The CDR3 runs 15 residues. Germline-derived CDR1 and CDR2 are MGHRA and YSYEKL. J was trimmed by 5 bases and V by 0 bases; bases with no gene match: 4. Written as DNA, the CDR3 is TGCGCCAGCAGCCAAGACCCAGCGGGAGGGAACGAGCAGTACTTC. This encodes CASSQDPAGGNEQYF.